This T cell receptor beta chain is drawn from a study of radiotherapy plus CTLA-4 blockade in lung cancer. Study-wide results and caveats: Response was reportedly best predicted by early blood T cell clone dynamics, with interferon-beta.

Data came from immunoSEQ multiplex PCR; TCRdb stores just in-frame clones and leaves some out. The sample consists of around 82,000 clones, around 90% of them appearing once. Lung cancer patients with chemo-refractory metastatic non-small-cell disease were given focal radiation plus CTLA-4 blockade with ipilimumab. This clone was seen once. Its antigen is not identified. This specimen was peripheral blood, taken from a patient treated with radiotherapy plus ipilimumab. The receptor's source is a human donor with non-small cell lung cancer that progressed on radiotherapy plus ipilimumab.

This chain's CDR3 is CASSSWQDTDTQYF. The CDR3 nucleotides read TGTGCCAGCAGTTCGTGGCAGGACACAGATACGCAGTATTTT. This chain links TRBV28 with TRBJ2-3; no reliable D call. CDR3 size: 14 residues. The ends were cut back, 4 bases at V and 2 bases at J, with 10 bases in the middle. Per germline, CDR1 MDHEN and CDR2 SYDVKM.